Following are 13 T cell receptor beta chains from one sample sequenced in a study of regulatory T cells in long-lasting Graves disease. Stated time point: persistent/refractory GD, antithyroid drugs over 5 years with positive TRAb. Extracted PBMC RNA gave rise to the TCR library. HTBI primers from iRepertoire and Arm-PCR of CDR3 regions yielded the TCR beta libraries. TCRdb reprocessed the multiplex PCR reads via MiXCR and lists one record per CDR3 protein. Of under 450,000 distinct CDR3 sequences listed, about 20% are singletons. The material was peripheral blood mononuclear cells (PBMCs), obtained when the disease was refractory, from a patient treated with antithyroid drugs. Receptor source: a female donor with Graves disease.

This clonotype was observed many times. This chain links TRBV28 with TRBJ2-7; 9 nucleotides match TRBD1. This CDR3 has 17 residues. With V trimmed by 4 bases and J by 3 bases, 13 bases remained unmatched. The germline V gene has CDR1 MDHEN and CDR2 SYDVKM. The chain's CDR3 is CASSSILPGQGYYEQYF. The DNA of the CDR3 is TGTGCCAGCAGTTCAATCCTACCGGGACAGGGATACTACGAGCAGTACTTC.

In this sample, this clonotype turned up many times. The rearrangement uses TRBV2 and TRBJ2-1, with 7 bases matching TRBD1. The trim removed 2 bases at V and 4 bases at J, leaving 5 bases unmatched. Germline-derived CDR1 and CDR2 are SNHLY and FYNNEI. The CDR3 is 15 amino acids. CDR3 region: CASSERAGGYNEQFF. CDR3 sequence (DNA): TGTGCCAGCAGTGAAAGGGCAGGGGGATACAATGAGCAGTTCTTC.

There are a few counts of this clonotype. J is TRBJ1-1 and V is TRBV7-9; D is possibly TRBD1 (5 bases). The germline CDR1 and CDR2 sequences are SEHNR and FQNEAQ (reference sequence). V dropped 5 bases and J dropped 0 bases, with 13 bases sitting between them. The CDR3 runs 15 residues. The DNA of the CDR3 is TGTGCCAGCAGCCCCCAGGGCGACATGAACACTGAAGCTTTCTTT. Protein product: CASSPQGDMNTEAFF.

The table lists this clonotype with many counts. The V and J genes are TRBV2 and TRBJ2-5, with D possibly called TRBD1 or TRBD2 (5 bases each). This CDR3 has 14 residues. Trimming took 6 bases from V and 7 from J, leaving 18 bases between them. CDR1 and CDR2 from the germline V gene are SNHLY and FYNNEI. The CDR3 sequence is CASSVGTALGTQYF. For the CDR3, the DNA is TGTGCCAGCAGCGTTGGGACGGCTTTAGGGACCCAGTACTTC. The full variable domain, rest sourced from reference TRBV2 and TRBJ2-5, is EPEVTQTPSHQVTQMGQEVILRCVPISNHLYFYWYRQILGQKVEFLVSFYNNEISEKSEIFDDQFSVERPDGSNFTLKIRSTKLEDSAMYFCASSVGTALGTQYFGPGTRLLVL.

In this sample, this clonotype turned up a few times. The chain is built from TRBV19 and TRBJ1-1, with 7 bases aligning to TRBD1. Germline CDR1 and CDR2: LNHDA and SQIVND (reference sequence). CDR3 length equals 15 residues. Germline trimming cut 3 bases from V and 5 bases from J; bases unmatched to any gene: 9. CDR3 in amino acids: CASSMGQGGRTEAFF. The CDR3 nucleotides read TGTGCCAGTAGTATGGGCCAGGGGGGAAGGACTGAAGCTTTCTTT.

As for this clonotype: With only one base between it and a far larger clone, this is likely a read error. This chain connects TRBV2 to TRBJ1-2; D gene unclear. This CDR3 region has 13 residues. CDR1 is SNHLY and CDR2 is FYNNEI in the germline V gene. V was pared by 6 bases and J by 1 base, with 9 bases between. The DNA of the CDR3 is TGTGCCAGCAGCCCGTTCCTTAACTATGGCTACACCTTC. Translating gives CASSPFLNYGYTF.

V gene TRBV7-2 combines with J gene TRBJ2-1; D might be TRBD1 or TRBD2, each matching 5 bases. Germline V CDR1 and CDR2: SGHTA, FQGNSA. Trimming pared 2 bases from V and 7 bases from J, leaving 6 bases between. The CDR3 consists of 12 residues. CDR3 in amino acids: CASSLWGNEQFF. In DNA form, the CDR3 reads TGTGCCAGCAGCTTATGGGGGAATGAGCAGTTCTTC. The full variable domain, in which reference TRBV7-2 and TRBJ2-1 provide the parts outside the CDR3, is GAGVSQSPSNKVTEKGKDVELRCDPISGHTALYWYRQSLGQGLEFLIYFQGNSAPDKSGLPSDRFSAERTGGSVSTLTIQRTQQEDSAVYLCASSLWGNEQFFGPGTRLTVL.

The chain employs TRBV20-1 and TRBJ2-7; no clear D gene. Between the trimmed V and J ends, which lost 0 bases and 3 bases, there was a span of 12 bases. Germline assignment: CDR1 DFQATT and CDR2 SNEGSKA (reference sequence). The CDR3 is 14 residues long. CDR3 sequence: CSARDQPADYEQYF. CDR3 in DNA: TGCAGTGCTAGAGATCAGCCAGCAGACTACGAGCAGTACTTC.

This clonotype has a handful of counts. V usage is TRBV3-1 and J usage is TRBJ1-5; D possibly corresponds to TRBD1 (6 bases). The germline V and J ends were trimmed by 0 bases and 3 bases, with 12 bases remaining between them. The CDR3 has 16 amino acids. Germline CDR1 LGHDT, CDR2 YNNKEL (reference sequence). Here the CDR3 reads CASSQDNREDNQPQHF. Here the CDR3 DNA reads TGTGCCAGCAGCCAAGATAACAGGGAAGACAATCAGCCCCAGCATTTT.

There are a few counts of this clonotype. The rearrangement links TRBV11-2 to TRBJ2-1; the match to TRBD2 covers 9 bases. CDR1 and CDR2 (germline): SGHAT, FQNNGV. Unmatched junction bases numbered 2, after V lost 1 base and J lost 7 bases. The CDR3 extends over 14 amino acids. Here the CDR3 reads CASSLALAGNEQFF. The CDR3 nucleotides read TGTGCCAGCAGCTTAGCCCTAGCGGGAAATGAGCAGTTCTTC.

The J gene is TRBJ1-2, the V gene TRBV6-1; D is unresolved. CDR1 MNHNS and CDR2 SASEGT come from the germline V gene. V was clipped by 6 bases and J by 8 bases, with 16 bases between them. The CDR3 has 13 residues. The CDR3 reads CASSPVSGSGYTF. The CDR3 DNA follows: TGTGCCAGCAGCCCAGTCTCCGGGTCCGGCTACACCTTC.

The rearrangement links TRBV18 to TRBJ1-1, with 10 bases matching TRBD1. The V segment lost 3 bases and the J segment 0 bases; nucleotides outside the gene matches: 4. Germline V gene lookup returns CDR1 KGHSH and CDR2 LQKENI. CDR3 length: 16 residues. For the CDR3, the DNA is TGTGCCAGCTCACCCCCCGGGACAGGGGTGAACACTGAAGCTTTCTTT. Translating it yields CASSPPGTGVNTEAFF. Looking up the rest from reference TRBV18 and TRBJ1-1 gives the full variable domain: NAGVMQNPRHLVRRRGQEARLRCSPMKGHSHVYWYRQLPEEGLKFMVYLQKENIIDESGMPKERFSAEFPKEGPSILRIQQVVRGDSAAYFCASSPPGTGVNTEAFFGQGTRLTVV.

V is TRBV24-1 and J is TRBJ2-2; no firm D call. Per the germline V gene, CDR1 is KGHDR and CDR2 is SFDVKD. This CDR3 has 13 amino acids. V lost 9 bases and J 0 bases, leaving 7 bases between the germline ends. The CDR3 DNA follows: TGTGCCACCGGTCCCCCGAACACCGGGGAGCTGTTTTTT. Its translation: CATGPPNTGELFF.